These 23 T cell receptor beta chains originate from one sample sequenced in a study of early stage breast cancer tumors. Here immunoSEQ multiplex PCR was the method, and the copy in TCRdb shows in-frame clones only, minus some. Of approximately 33,000 clones listed, just under 75% are singletons. Sequencing input: blood. All receptors derive from a person aged 35-49 years with breast cancer.

The V and J genes are TRBV2 and TRBJ1-1; D not resolved. The germline V gene has CDR1 SNHLY and CDR2 FYNNEI. V was trimmed by 8 bases and J by 3 bases, leaving 13 bases between them. The CDR3 is 13 amino acids. This CDR3 is CASRTGMDTEAFF. In nucleotides, the CDR3 is TGTGCCAGCCGAACGGGTATGGACACTGAAGCTTTCTTT.

This clone was observed once. V gene TRBV14 combines with J gene TRBJ2-3, with TRBD2 matching over 9 bases. Trimming at V came to 1 base and at J to 2 bases, leaving 16 bases not matched to a gene. Per germline, CDR1 SGHDN and CDR2 FVKESK. This CDR3 is built from 20 residues. CDR3 region: CASSQVRLAGPHPLTDTQYF. CDR3 nucleotides: TGTGCCAGCAGCCAAGTAAGGCTAGCGGGACCCCACCCCCTCACAGATACGCAGTATTTT. The complete variable domain, with remaining parts taken from reference TRBV14 and TRBJ2-3, reads EAGVTQFPSHSVIEKGQTVTLRCDPISGHDNLYWYRRVMGKEIKFLLHFVKESKQDESGMPNNRFLAERTGGTYSTLKVQPAELEDSGVYFCASSQVRLAGPHPLTDTQYFGPGTRLTVL.

This sequence joins TRBV19 and TRBJ2-7; 9 bases line up with TRBD1. V was clipped by 6 bases and J by 4 bases; unmatched bases: 10. Germline CDR1 and CDR2: LNHDA and SQIVND (reference sequence). The CDR3 length is 15 residues. The CDR3 nucleotides are TGTGCCAGTAGCAAAGACCGGGACAGGGTTTACGAGCAGTACTTC. Amino acids: CASSKDRDRVYEQYF.

The genes are TRBV7-8 and TRBJ1-1; 9 nucleotides match TRBD1. With 5 bases clipped from V and 0 bases from J, the junction kept 13 bases outside the gene matches. Germline CDR1 and CDR2: SGHVS and FQNEAQ. The CDR3 has 18 amino acids. Written as DNA, the CDR3 is TGTGCCAGCAGCCGGGGGACAGGGCTAGGGATCATGAACACTGAAGCTTTCTTT. Its protein is CASSRGTGLGIMNTEAFF.

The chain combines TRBV11-2 with TRBJ2-2; D not resolved. The CDR3 spans 14 residues. With 1 base removed from V and 4 bases from J, the gap between germline ends came to 7 bases. Germline lookup yields CDR1 SGHAT and CDR2 FQNNGV. This chain's CDR3 is CASSLVRSTGELFF. CDR3 nucleotide sequence: TGTGCCAGCAGCTTAGTGCGCAGCACCGGGGAGCTGTTTTTT.

J is TRBJ1-1 and V is TRBV10-3; D is uncertain. Germline loops: CDR1 ENHRY, CDR2 SYGVKD. The length of the CDR3 is 13 residues. Trimming took 7 bases from V and 1 from J, leaving 10 bases between them. In DNA form, the CDR3 reads TGTGCCATCAAAGGCCTCCCGAACACTGAAGCTTTCTTT. The encoded protein is CAIKGLPNTEAFF.

The V call is TRBV15, the J call TRBJ2-7; the match to TRBD2 covers 13 bases. From germline, CDR1 is LNHNV and CDR2 YYDKDF (reference sequence). The length of the CDR3 is 15 residues. The V and J ends lost 3 bases and 8 bases, in that order; junction bases with no gene match: 7. Here the CDR3 reads CATSSPGLAGIQQYF. CDR3 nucleotide sequence: TGTGCCACCAGCAGTCCGGGACTAGCGGGAATCCAGCAGTACTTC.

This chain joins TRBV29-1 and TRBJ1-3, with 7 bases fitting TRBD1. The germline V gene has CDR1 SQVTM and CDR2 ANQGSEA. The V gene end was trimmed by 7 bases and the J gene end by 6 bases; junction bases not matched to a gene: 9. This CDR3 comprises 13 residues. The CDR3 DNA reads as TGCAGCGCCGAGACAGGGTGGGAAAACACCATATATTTT. Its translation is CSAETGWENTIYF.

The rearrangement joins TRBV6-1 to TRBJ1-3; 8 nucleotides line up with TRBD1. Germline V gives CDR1 MNHNS, CDR2 SASEGT. The CDR3 sequence is 14 residues long. The junction had 1 base not matched to a gene; V was cut back by 6 bases and J by 0 bases. The CDR3 DNA is TGTGCCAGCAGGGACAGGGACTCTGGAAACACCATATATTTT. It encodes CASRDRDSGNTIYF.

The count of this clone is one. V gene TRBV30 combines with J gene TRBJ2-1; perhaps TRBD2 as D (6 bases). The V and J ends lost 3 bases and 0 bases respectively, with 12 bases between them. Germline assignment: CDR1 GTSNPN and CDR2 SVGIG (reference sequence). The length of the CDR3 is 15 residues. The DNA for the CDR3 is TGTGCCTGGAGGTCGTCGGGAGCCTCCTACAATGAGCAGTTCTTC. It yields the protein CAWRSSGASYNEQFF.

The V call is TRBV27, the J call TRBJ2-3, with 12 bases matching TRBD2. The germline gives CDR1 MNHEY, CDR2 SMNVEV (reference sequence). V trimming: 5 bases; J trimming: 2 bases; junction bases outside the gene matches: 8. CDR3 size: 17 residues. In DNA form, the CDR3 reads TGTGCCAGCAGTCCGCGACTAGCGGGAGAACCCACAGATACGCAGTATTTT. Encoded protein: CASSPRLAGEPTDTQYF.

The CDR3 sequence is CAKSGRNSNQPQHF. The CDR3 nucleotides read TGCGCCAAGTCGGGACGGAATAGCAATCAGCCCCAGCATTTT. The chain uses TRBV10-1 and TRBJ1-5; tentative D call: TRBD1 (5 bases). This CDR3 contains 14 residues. Germline loops: CDR1 WNHNN, CDR2 SYGVQD (reference sequence). The V gene lost 10 bases and the J gene lost 0 bases, with 13 bases spanning the gap.

The chain combines TRBV10-3 with TRBJ1-1; 8 positions agree with TRBD1. The ends lost 9 bases at V and 7 bases at J; junction bases unmatched: 7. CDR1 is ENHRY, CDR2 SYGVKD, per germline. The CDR3 runs 12 residues. In nucleotides, the CDR3 is TGTGCCATGAAGGACAGGGTTGGTGAAGCTTTCTTT. This sequence encodes CAMKDRVGEAFF.

The chain combines TRBV27 with TRBJ2-2, with unresolved D. CDR1 and CDR2 from the germline V gene are MNHEY and SMNVEV (reference sequence). This CDR3 is 14 amino acids long. Trimming took off 0 bases at V and 7 bases at J, with 9 bases between the two ends. The DNA for the CDR3 is TGTGCCAGCAGTTTATCGGGGTTGGGCGGGGAGCTGTTTTTT. It translates to CASSLSGLGGELFF.

This chain links TRBV7-9 with TRBJ2-3; D may be TRBD1 or TRBD2 (6 bases each). The CDR3 is made up of 16 amino acids. Germline loops: CDR1 SEHNR, CDR2 FQNEAQ (reference sequence). The V end lost 5 bases, the J end lost 2 bases, and 17 bases lay between the germline ends. In DNA form, the CDR3 reads TGTGCCAGCAGCATGGGGCTGGGGGGCCTCACAGATACGCAGTATTTT. Its protein is CASSMGLGGLTDTQYF.

The chain employs TRBV18 and TRBJ2-7; D gene ambiguous. The CDR3 contains 14 residues. The germline gives CDR1 KGHSH, CDR2 LQKENI. Trimming took off 3 bases at V and 3 bases at J, with 12 bases between the two ends. CDR3: CASSPSGRVYEQYF. CDR3 nucleotides: TGTGCCAGCTCACCCTCCGGACGAGTCTACGAGCAGTACTTC.

This chain uses TRBV28 with TRBJ1-1, with 8 bases matching TRBD1. The CDR3 has 14 residues. Germline V gene data show CDR1 as MDHEN and CDR2 as SYDVKM. V dropped 6 bases and J dropped 5; count of bases not matched to a gene: 8. The CDR3 spells CASSLQGVGTEAFF. CDR3 sequence (DNA): TGTGCCAGCAGCTTACAGGGGGTTGGGACTGAAGCTTTCTTT.

About this clone: Other nucleotide sequences in the sample specify the same CDR3. The DNA of the CDR3 is TGTGCCAGCAGCGTGGGGACAGGTACCATGAACACTGAAGCTTTCTTT. It encodes CASSVGTGTMNTEAFF. The chain links TRBV9 to TRBJ1-1; 8 bases are shared with TRBD1. Germline loops: CDR1 SGDLS, CDR2 YYNGEE. V was clipped by 2 bases and J by 0 bases; unmatched bases: 6. The CDR3 is made up of 16 amino acids.

The chain combines TRBV28 with TRBJ2-3; tentative D call: TRBD2 (5 bases). This CDR3 spans 17 amino acids. Looked up from germline, CDR1 is MDHEN and CDR2 is SYDVKM. The germline V and J ends were trimmed by 3 bases and 2 bases, with 18 bases remaining between them. The CDR3 bases are TGTGCCAGCAGTTTCCCCCTTGGAAGCGGACCCACAGATACGCAGTATTTT. Its translation is CASSFPLGSGPTDTQYF.

J is TRBJ2-3 and V is TRBV11-2; D is uncertain. CDR1 is SGHAT, CDR2 FQNNGV, per germline. The CDR3 consists of 15 residues. V gave up 5 bases and J gave up 10 bases, with 22 bases separating them. The CDR3 DNA is TGTGCCAGCAGCCCCCAAGTGACTGGGGTTAAGGCGCAGTATTTT. Encoded protein: CASSPQVTGVKAQYF. Using reference TRBV11-2 and TRBJ2-3 for the parts outside the CDR3, the full variable domain is EAGVAQSPRYKIIEKRQSVAFWCNPISGHATLYWYQQILGQGPKLLIQFQNNGVVDDSQLPKDRFSAERLKGVDSTLKIQPAKLEDSAVYLCASSPQVTGVKAQYFGPGTRLTVL.

The chain recombines TRBV11-3 with TRBJ2-1; D is ambiguous. CDR1 is SGHNT, CDR2 YENEEA, per germline. The CDR3 runs to 12 residues. V lost 8 bases to trimming and J lost 5 bases, with 10 bases between them. CDR3 bases: TGTGCCAGCTCTACCGGAGACAATGAGCAGTTCTTC. Its translation is CASSTGDNEQFF.

This clone was seen just once. The chain recombines TRBV7-3 with TRBJ2-1, with TRBD1 matching over 9 bases. The J segment lost 7 bases and the V segment lost 1 base, leaving 8 bases of the junction unmatched. Germline loops: CDR1 SGHTA, CDR2 FQGTGA. CDR3 size: 16 residues. CDR3 sequence: CASSLMPGTGRNEQFF. Written as DNA, the CDR3 is TGTGCCAGCAGCTTAATGCCCGGGACAGGGCGGAATGAGCAGTTCTTC.

This clone was recorded a few times. CDR3 DNA: TGTGCCAGCAGTGAAGACCGACCGGATGAGCAGTTCTTC. It codes for CASSEDRPDEQFF. This chain links TRBV2 with TRBJ2-1; D unresolved. V was shortened by 1 base and J by 8 bases, with 9 bases between the two germline ends. The CDR3 covers 13 residues. CDR1 and CDR2 (germline): SNHLY, FYNNEI.